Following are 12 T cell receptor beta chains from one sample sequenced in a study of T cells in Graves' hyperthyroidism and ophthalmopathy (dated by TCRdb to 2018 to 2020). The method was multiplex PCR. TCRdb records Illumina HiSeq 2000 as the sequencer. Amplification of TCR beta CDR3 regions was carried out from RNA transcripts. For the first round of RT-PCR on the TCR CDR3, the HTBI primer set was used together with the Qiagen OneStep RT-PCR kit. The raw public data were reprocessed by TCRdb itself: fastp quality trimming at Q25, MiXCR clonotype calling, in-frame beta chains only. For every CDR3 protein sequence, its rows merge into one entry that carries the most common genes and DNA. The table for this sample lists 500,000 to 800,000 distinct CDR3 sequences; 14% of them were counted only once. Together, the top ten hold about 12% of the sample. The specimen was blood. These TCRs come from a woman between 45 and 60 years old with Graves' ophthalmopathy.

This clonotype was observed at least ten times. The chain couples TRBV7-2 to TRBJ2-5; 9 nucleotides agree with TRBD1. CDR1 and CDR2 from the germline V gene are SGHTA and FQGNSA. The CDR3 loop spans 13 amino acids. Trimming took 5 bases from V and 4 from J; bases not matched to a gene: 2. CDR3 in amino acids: CASSVDRGETQYF. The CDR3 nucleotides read TGTGCCAGCAGCGTGGACAGGGGAGAGACCCAGTACTTC. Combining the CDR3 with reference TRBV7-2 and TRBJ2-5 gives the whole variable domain GAGVSQSPSNKVTEKGKDVELRCDPISGHTALYWYRQSLGQGLEFLIYFQGNSAPDKSGLPSDRFSAERTGGSVSTLTIQRTQQEDSAVYLCASSVDRGETQYFGPGTRLLVL.

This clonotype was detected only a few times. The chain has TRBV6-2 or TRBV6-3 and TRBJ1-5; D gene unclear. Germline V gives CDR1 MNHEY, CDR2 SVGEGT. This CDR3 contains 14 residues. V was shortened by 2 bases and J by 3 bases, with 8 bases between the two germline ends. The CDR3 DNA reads TGTGCCAGCAGTTACGAAAGACACAATCAGCCCCAGCATTTT. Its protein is CASSYERHNQPQHF.

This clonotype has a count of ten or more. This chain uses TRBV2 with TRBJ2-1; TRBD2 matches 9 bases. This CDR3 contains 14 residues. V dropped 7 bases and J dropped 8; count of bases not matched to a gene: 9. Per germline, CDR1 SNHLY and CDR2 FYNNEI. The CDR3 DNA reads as TGTGCCAGCAATGCCGGACTAGCGAATGATGAGCAGTTCTTC. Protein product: CASNAGLANDEQFF. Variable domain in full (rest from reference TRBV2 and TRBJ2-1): EPEVTQTPSHQVTQMGQEVILRCVPISNHLYFYWYRQILGQKVEFLVSFYNNEISEKSEIFDDQFSVERPDGSNFTLKIRSTKLEDSAMYFCASNAGLANDEQFFGPGTRLTVL.

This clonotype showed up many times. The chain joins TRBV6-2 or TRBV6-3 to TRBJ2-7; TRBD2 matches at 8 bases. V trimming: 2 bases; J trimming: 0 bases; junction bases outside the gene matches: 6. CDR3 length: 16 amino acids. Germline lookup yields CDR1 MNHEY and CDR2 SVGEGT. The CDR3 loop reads CASSYPLAGYSYEQYF. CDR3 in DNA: TGTGCCAGCAGTTACCCTCTAGCGGGCTACTCCTACGAGCAGTACTTC.

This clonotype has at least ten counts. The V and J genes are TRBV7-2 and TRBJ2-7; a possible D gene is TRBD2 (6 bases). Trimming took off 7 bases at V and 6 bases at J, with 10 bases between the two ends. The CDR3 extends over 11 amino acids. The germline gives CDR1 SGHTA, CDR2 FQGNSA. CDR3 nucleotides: TGTGCCAGCACCCCGGGAGCCGAGCAGTACTTC. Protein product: CASTPGAEQYF. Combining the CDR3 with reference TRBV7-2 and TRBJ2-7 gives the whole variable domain GAGVSQSPSNKVTEKGKDVELRCDPISGHTALYWYRQSLGQGLEFLIYFQGNSAPDKSGLPSDRFSAERTGGSVSTLTIQRTQQEDSAVYLCASTPGAEQYFGPGTRLTVT.

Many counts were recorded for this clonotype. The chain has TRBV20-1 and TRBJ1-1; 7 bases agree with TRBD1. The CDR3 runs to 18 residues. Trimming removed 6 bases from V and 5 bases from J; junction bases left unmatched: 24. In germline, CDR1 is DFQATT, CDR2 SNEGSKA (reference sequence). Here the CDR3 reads CSAKDPGQRMGFITEAFF. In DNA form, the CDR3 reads TGCAGTGCCAAAGACCCGGGACAGCGTATGGGGTTTATAACTGAAGCTTTCTTT.

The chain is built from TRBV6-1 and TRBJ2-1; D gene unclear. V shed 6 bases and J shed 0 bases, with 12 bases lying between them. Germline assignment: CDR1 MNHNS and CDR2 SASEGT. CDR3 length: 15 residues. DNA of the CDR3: TGTGCCAGCAGCGAGGACGGGTTCTCCTACAATGAGCAGTTCTTC. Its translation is CASSEDGFSYNEQFF.

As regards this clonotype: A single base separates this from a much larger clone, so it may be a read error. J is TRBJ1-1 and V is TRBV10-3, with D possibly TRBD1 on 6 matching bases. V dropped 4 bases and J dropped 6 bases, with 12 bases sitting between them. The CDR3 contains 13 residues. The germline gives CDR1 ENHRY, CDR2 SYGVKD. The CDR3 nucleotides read TGTGCCATCAGTGGAACAGGGATCGCTGAAGCTTTCTTT. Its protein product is CAISGTGIAEAFF.

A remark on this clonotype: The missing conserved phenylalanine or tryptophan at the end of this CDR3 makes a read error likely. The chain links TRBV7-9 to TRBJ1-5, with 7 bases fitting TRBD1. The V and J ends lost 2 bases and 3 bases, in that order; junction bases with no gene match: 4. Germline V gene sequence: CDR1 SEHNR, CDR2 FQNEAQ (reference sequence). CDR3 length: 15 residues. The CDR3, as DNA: TGTGCCAGCAGCTTACGACAGGGTTCCAATCAGCCCCAGCATCTT. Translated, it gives CASSLRQGSNQPQHL.

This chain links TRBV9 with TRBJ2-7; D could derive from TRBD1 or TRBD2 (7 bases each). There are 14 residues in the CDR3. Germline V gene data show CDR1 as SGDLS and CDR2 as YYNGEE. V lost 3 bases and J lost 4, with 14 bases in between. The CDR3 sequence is CASSGRQGGYEQYF. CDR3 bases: TGTGCCAGCAGCGGACGACAGGGAGGGTACGAGCAGTACTTC.

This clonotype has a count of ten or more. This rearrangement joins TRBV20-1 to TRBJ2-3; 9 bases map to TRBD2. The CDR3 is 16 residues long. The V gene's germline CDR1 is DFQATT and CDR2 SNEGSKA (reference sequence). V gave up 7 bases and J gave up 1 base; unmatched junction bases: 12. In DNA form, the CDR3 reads TGCAGTGGACTAGGGCTAGCGGGACGGGGCACAGATACGCAGTATTTT. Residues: CSGLGLAGRGTDTQYF.

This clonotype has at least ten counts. This CDR3 reads CSAKGRHEQFF. In nucleotides, the CDR3 is TGCAGTGCTAAAGGGAGGCATGAGCAGTTCTTC. The chain has TRBV20-1 and TRBJ2-1, with a tentative D call TRBD2 (6 bases). The V gene lost 4 bases and the J gene lost 8 bases, with 9 bases spanning the gap. Germline values: CDR1 DFQATT, CDR2 SNEGSKA (reference sequence). This CDR3 spans 11 amino acids.